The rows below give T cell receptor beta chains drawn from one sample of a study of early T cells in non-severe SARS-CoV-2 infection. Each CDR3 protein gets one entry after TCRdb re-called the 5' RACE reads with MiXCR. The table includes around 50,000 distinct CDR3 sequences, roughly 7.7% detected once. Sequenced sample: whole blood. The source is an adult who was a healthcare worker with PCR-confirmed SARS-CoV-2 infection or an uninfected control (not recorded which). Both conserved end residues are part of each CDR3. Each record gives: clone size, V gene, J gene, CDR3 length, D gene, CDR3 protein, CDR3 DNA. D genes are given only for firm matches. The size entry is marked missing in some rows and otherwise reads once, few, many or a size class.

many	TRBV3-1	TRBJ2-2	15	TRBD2	CASSSGGANTGELFF	TGTGCCAGCAGCAGCGGGGGAGCGAACACCGGGGAGCTGTTTTTT
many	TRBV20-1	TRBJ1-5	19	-	CSARDSPPRGLYSNQPQHF	TGCAGTGCTAGAGATTCGCCCCCCCGGGGCCTATATAGCAATCAGCCCCAGCATTTT
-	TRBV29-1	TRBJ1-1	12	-	CSVRRMNTEAFF	TGCAGCGTTCGGCGGATGAACACTGAAGCTTTCTTT
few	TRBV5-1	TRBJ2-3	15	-	CASSLASQGKDTQYF	TGCGCCAGCAGCTTGGCCTCTCAGGGGAAAGATACGCAGTATTTT
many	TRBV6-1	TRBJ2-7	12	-	CASTETLYEQYF	TGTGCCAGCACCGAAACCCTTTACGAGCAGTACTTC
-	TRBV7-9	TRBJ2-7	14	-	CASSLDPASYEQYF	TGTGCCAGCAGCTTAGACCCAGCCTCCTACGAGCAGTACTTC
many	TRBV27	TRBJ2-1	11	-	CASSWDNEQFF	TGTGCCAGCAGTTGGGACAATGAGCAGTTCTTC
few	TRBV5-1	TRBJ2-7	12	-	CASSLGAYEQYF	TGCGCCAGCAGCTTGGGGGCCTACGAGCAGTACTTC
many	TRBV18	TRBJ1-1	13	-	CASSPQGPTEAFF	TGTGCCAGCTCACCACAGGGGCCAACTGAAGCTTTCTTT
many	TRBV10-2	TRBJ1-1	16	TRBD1	CASGGTGPPAVTEAFF	TGCGCCAGCGGGGGGACAGGGCCGCCGGCTGTCACTGAAGCTTTCTTT
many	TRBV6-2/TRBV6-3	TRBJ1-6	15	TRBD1	CASADRDRDNSPLHF	TGTGCCAGCGCTGACCGGGACAGGGATAATTCACCCCTCCACTTT
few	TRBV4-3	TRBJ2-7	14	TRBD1	CASSQLGTAYEQYF	TGCGCCAGCAGCCAATTAGGGACAGCCTACGAGCAGTACTTC
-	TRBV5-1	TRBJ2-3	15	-	CASSLPSGPTDTQYF	TGCGCCAGCAGCTTGCCCTCCGGTCCCACAGATACGCAGTATTTT
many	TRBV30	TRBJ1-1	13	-	CAWSREGPGWAFF	TGTGCCTGGAGTAGAGAGGGACCGGGATGGGCTTTCTTT
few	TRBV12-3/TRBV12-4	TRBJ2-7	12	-	CASSPQGFGQYF	TGTGCCAGCAGTCCACAGGGCTTCGGGCAGTACTTC
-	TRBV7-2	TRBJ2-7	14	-	CASSLFGGPYEQYF	TGTGCCAGCAGCTTATTCGGGGGGCCCTACGAGCAGTACTTC
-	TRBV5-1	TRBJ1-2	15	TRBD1	CASSLAGTASYGYTF	TGCGCCAGCAGCTTGGCAGGGACAGCGAGCTATGGCTACACCTTC
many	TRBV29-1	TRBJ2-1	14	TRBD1	CSVGGTGVRDEQFF	TGCAGCGTTGGAGGGACAGGGGTCAGGGATGAGCAGTTCTTC
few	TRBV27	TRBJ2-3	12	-	CASSFGRDTQYF	TGTGCCAGCAGTTTCGGGCGGGATACGCAGTATTTT
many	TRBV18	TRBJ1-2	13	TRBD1	CASSPGQGYGYTF	TGTGCCAGCTCACCGGGACAGGGCTATGGCTACACCTTC
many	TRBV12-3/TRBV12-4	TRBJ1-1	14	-	CASSFGPAGFEAFF	TGTGCCAGCAGTTTCGGTCCGGCCGGATTTGAAGCTTTCTTT
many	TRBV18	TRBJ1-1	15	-	CASSPTRGEVTEAFF	TGTGCCAGCTCACCGACACGGGGCGAGGTCACTGAAGCTTTCTTT
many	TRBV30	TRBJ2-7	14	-	CAWSVPGQIYEQYF	TGTGCCTGGAGTGTACCCGGGCAGATCTACGAGCAGTACTTC
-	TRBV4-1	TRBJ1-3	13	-	CASSQVSGNTIYF	TGCGCCAGCAGCCAAGTCTCTGGAAACACCATATATTTT
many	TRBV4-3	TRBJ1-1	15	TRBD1	CASSQVHAGGTEAFF	TGCGCCAGCAGCCAAGTTCACGCAGGGGGCACTGAAGCTTTCTTT
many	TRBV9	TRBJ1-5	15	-	CASSAEGDSGQPQHF	TGTGCCAGCAGCGCGGAGGGGGATTCGGGTCAGCCCCAGCATTTT
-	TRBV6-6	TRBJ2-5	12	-	CASSPFSETQYF	TGTGCCAGCAGCCCCTTCTCAGAGACCCAGTACTTC
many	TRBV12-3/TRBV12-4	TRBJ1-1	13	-	CASSLTGLAEAFF	TGTGCCAGCAGCCTCACGGGCCTAGCTGAAGCTTTCTTT
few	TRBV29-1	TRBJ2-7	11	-	CSVAGPQEQYF	TGCAGCGTCGCCGGGCCCCAGGAGCAGTACTTC
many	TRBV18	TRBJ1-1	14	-	CASSLRTAYTEAFF	TGTGCCAGCTCACTACGGACAGCGTACACTGAAGCTTTCTTT
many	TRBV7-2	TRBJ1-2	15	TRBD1	CASSLGRKSGGGYTF	TGTGCCAGCAGCTTAGGCAGAAAGTCAGGGGGTGGCTACACCTTC
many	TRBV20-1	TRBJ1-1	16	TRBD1	CSARDPRTTGGTEAFF	TGCAGTGCTAGAGATCCTCGTACTACAGGGGGGACTGAAGCTTTCTTT
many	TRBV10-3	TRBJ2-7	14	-	CAISDLVGGYEQYF	TGTGCCATCAGTGATTTAGTTGGGGGCTACGAGCAGTACTTC
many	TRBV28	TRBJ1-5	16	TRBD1	CASSNRGTGVDQPQHF	TGTGCCAGCAGTAACCGGGGGACAGGGGTCGATCAGCCCCAGCATTTT
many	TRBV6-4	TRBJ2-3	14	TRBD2	CASSDSGGADTQYF	TGTGCCAGCAGTGACAGCGGGGGGGCAGATACGCAGTATTTT